These 2 T cell receptor beta chains were sequenced from one sample in a study of T cells in Graves' hyperthyroidism and ophthalmopathy. What was amplified from RNA transcripts were TCR beta CDR3 regions. Researchers ran a first-round RT-PCR on the TCR CDR3 using the HTBI primer set. MiXCR, run by TCRdb on the multiplex PCR reads, gives a single entry per CDR3 protein. The sample yields about 520,000 distinct CDR3 sequences, roughly 25% seen once. The sample consisted of blood. These receptor sequences come from a woman aged 25 to 39 with Graves' ophthalmopathy.

There are a few counts of this clonotype. The rearrangement uses TRBV6-5 and TRBJ1-2; 9 bases match TRBD1. The CDR3 totals 17 residues. V was clipped by 1 base and J by 1 base; unmatched bases: 7. Germline V CDR1 and CDR2: MNHEY, SVGAGI. The CDR3 DNA reads as TGTGCCAGCAGTTACTTATCCGGGACAGGGAATAACTATGGCTACACCTTC. Its protein product is CASSYLSGTGNNYGYTF.

This clonotype came up a few times. The chain links TRBV10-3 to TRBJ1-2; D is possibly TRBD1 (5 bases). The V end lost 7 bases, the J end lost 7 bases, and 19 bases lay between the germline ends. The CDR3 runs 14 residues. Germline CDR1 and CDR2: ENHRY and SYGVKD. CDR3 DNA sequence: TGTGCCATCACTGCGGGGGGGACGGTGACTGGCTACACCTTC. Residues: CAITAGGTVTGYTF.